The entry that follows covers one TCR beta chain sequence. The antigen remains unidentified. The same CDR3 can be traced to other DNA sequences in this sample. These data come from a study of cytomegalovirus exposure and HLA in healthy donors. Profiled with immunoSEQ multiplex PCR; TCRdb holds only in-frame clones, not every one. Here the sample spans hundreds of thousands of clones, roughly 87% being singletons. Study results and limitations: Some public TCRs appeared in many individuals, while most sequences were rare.

The CDR3 contains 14 residues. Germline CDR1 is MNHEY and CDR2 is SMNVEV (reference sequence). Trimming removed 6 bases from V and 0 bases from J; junction bases left unmatched: 3. Sequencing used PBMCs. The receptor's source is a woman aged 18-29 years in good health and CMV-seropositive. This sequence joins TRBV27 and TRBJ2-3; TRBD1 aligns across 7 bases. CDR3 nucleotide sequence: TGTGCCAGCAGCCCAGGGGGTAGCACAGATACGCAGTATTTT. This codes for CASSPGGSTDTQYF.